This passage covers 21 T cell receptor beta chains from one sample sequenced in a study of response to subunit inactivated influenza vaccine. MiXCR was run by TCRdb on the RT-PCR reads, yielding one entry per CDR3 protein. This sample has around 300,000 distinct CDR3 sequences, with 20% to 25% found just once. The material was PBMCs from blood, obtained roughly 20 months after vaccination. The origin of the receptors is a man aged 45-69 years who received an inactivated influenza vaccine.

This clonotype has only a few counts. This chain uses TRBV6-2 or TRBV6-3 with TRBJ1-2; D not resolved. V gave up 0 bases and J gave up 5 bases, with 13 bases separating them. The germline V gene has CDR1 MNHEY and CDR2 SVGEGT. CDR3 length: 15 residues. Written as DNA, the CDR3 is TGTGCCAGCAGTTACTCGACGGCCAGTCTATATGGCTACACCTTC. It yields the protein CASSYSTASLYGYTF.

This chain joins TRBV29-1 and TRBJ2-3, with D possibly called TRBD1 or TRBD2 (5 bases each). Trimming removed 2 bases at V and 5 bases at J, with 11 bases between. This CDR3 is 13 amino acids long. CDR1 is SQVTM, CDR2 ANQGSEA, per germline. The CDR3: CSVEKGGGDTQYF. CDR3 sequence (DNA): TGCAGCGTTGAAAAGGGTGGGGGAGATACGCAGTATTTT.

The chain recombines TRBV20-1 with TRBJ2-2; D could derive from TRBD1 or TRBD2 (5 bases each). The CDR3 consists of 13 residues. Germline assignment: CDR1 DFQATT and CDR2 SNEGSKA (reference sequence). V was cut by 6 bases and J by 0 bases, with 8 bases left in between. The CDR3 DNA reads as TGCAGTGCCAGGGACGCGAACACCGGGGAGCTGTTTTTT. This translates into CSARDANTGELFF.

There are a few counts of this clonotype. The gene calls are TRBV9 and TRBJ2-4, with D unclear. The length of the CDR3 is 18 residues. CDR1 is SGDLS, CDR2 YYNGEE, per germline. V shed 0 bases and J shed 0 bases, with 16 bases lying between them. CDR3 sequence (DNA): TGTGCCAGCAGCGTAGGGGTAACATTGTCTTTAGCCAAAAACATTCAGTACTTC. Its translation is CASSVGVTLSLAKNIQYF.

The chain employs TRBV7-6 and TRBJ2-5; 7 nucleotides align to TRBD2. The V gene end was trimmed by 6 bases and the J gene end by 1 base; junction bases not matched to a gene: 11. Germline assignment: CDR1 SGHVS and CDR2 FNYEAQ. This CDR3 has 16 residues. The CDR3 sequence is CASRGGDPRGQETQYF. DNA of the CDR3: TGTGCCAGCAGGGGGGGGGACCCGCGGGGCCAAGAGACCCAGTACTTC.

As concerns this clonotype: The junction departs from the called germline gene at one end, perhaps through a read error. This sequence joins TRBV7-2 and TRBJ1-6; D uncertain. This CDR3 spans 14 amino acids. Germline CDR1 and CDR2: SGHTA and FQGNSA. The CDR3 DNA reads TGTGCCAGCAGCTTAGCAGGCAAGAATTCACTCCTCCACTTT. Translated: CASSLAGKNSLLHF.

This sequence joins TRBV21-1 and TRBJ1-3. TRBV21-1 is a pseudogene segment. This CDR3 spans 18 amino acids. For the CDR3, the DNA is TGTGCCAGCAGCAAACATGCTGACAACACCGACTCTGGAAACACCATATATTTT. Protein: CASSKHADNTDSGNTIYF.

The CDR3 sequence is CSATRPGAGNQPQHF. CDR3 DNA: TGCAGTGCTACCCGACCCGGCGCAGGCAATCAGCCCCAGCATTTT. The V gene is TRBV20-1, the J gene TRBJ1-5; D not resolved. CDR3 size: 15 residues. The germline CDR1 and CDR2 sequences are DFQATT and SNEGSKA (reference sequence). Trimming removed 4 bases at V and 2 bases at J, with 15 bases between.

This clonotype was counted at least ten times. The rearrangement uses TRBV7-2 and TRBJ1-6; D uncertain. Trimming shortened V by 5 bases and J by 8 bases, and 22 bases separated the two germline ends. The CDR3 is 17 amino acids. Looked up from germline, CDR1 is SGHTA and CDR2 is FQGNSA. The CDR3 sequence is CASSTYRERKRHSPLHF. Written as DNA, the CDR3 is TGTGCCAGCAGCACATACCGGGAAAGAAAAAGGCATTCACCCCTCCACTTT.

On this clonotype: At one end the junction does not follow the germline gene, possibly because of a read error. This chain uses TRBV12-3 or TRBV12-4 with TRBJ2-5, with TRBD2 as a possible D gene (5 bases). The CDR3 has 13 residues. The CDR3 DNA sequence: TGTGCCAGCAGTATAGCGACTAAAGAGACCCAGTACTTC. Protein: CASSIATKETQYF.

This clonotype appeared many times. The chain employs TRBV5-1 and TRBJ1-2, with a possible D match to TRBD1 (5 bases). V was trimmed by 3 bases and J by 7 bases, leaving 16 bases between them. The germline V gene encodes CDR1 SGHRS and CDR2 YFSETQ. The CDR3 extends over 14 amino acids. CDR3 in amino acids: CASSSDGTGGGYTF. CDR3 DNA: TGCGCCAGCAGCTCGGACGGTACTGGGGGTGGCTACACCTTC.

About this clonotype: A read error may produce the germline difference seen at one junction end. CDR3 residues: CASSLARGSSEQYF. The DNA of the CDR3 is TGCGCCAGCAGCTTGGCCCGTGGGTCCTCCGAGCAGTACTTC. The V call is TRBV5-1, the J call TRBJ2-7; D gene ambiguous. Per germline, CDR1 SGHRS and CDR2 YFSETQ. The CDR3 sequence is 14 residues long.

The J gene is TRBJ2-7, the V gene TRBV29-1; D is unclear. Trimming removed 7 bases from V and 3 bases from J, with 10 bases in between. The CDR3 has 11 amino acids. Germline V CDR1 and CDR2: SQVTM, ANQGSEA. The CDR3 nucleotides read TGCAGCGCCCAGACGGGCTACGAGCAGTACTTC. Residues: CSAQTGYEQYF.

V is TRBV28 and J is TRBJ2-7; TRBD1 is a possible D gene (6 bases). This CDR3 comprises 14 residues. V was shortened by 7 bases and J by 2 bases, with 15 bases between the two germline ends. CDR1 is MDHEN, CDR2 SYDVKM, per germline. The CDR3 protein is CASTLGTTTYEQYF. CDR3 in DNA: TGTGCCAGCACCTTAGGGACAACCACCTACGAGCAGTACTTC.

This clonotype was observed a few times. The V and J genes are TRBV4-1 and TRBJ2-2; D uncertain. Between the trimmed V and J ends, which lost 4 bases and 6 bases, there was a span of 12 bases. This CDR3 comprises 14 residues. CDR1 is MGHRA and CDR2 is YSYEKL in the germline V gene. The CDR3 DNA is TGCGCCAGCAGCCGTGTTTTGTTGGCCGGGGAGCTGTTTTTT. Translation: CASSRVLLAGELFF.

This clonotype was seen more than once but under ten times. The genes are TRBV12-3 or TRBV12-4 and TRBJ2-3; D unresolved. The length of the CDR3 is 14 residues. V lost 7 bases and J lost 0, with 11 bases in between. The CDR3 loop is CASNRRASTDTQYF. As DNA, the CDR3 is TGTGCCAGCAATCGGAGAGCTAGCACAGATACGCAGTATTTT.

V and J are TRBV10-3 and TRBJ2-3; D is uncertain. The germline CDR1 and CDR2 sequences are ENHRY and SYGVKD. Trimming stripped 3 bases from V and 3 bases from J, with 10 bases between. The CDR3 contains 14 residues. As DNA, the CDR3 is TGTGCCATCAGTGATCTTGGTAGGACAGATACGCAGTATTTT. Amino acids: CAISDLGRTDTQYF.

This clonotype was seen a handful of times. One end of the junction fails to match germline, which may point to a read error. In nucleotides, the CDR3 is TGTGCCAGCACCCAGGGACCCGAGGCCTTC. This gives the protein CASTQGPEAF. This chain joins TRBV6-2 or TRBV6-3 and TRBJ2-4; D could derive from TRBD1 or TRBD2 (5 bases each). The CDR3 has 10 amino acids. Germline CDR1 and CDR2: MNHEY and SVGEGT.

This CDR3 reads CAISGGDSRPDTQYF. The CDR3, as DNA: TGTGCCATCAGTGGTGGGGACAGCCGTCCAGATACGCAGTATTTT. This sequence joins TRBV10-3 and TRBJ2-3, with 7 bases aligning to TRBD1. The J segment lost 4 bases and the V segment lost 4 bases, leaving 8 bases of the junction unmatched. Per the germline V gene, CDR1 is ENHRY and CDR2 is SYGVKD. CDR3 length: 15 residues.

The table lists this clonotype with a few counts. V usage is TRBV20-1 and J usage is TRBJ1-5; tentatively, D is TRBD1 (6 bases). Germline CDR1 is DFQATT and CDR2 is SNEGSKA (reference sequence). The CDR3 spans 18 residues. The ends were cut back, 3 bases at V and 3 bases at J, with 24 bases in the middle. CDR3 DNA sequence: TGCAGTGCTAGGGAACCCCTAAGGGGGGTTCGGGACAATCAGCCCCAGCATTTT. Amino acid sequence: CSAREPLRGVRDNQPQHF.

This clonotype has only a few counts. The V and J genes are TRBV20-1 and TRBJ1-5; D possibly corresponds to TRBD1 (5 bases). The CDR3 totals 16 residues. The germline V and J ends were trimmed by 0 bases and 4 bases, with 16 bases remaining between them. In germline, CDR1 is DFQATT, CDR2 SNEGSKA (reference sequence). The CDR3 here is CSARDLTEGRNQPQHF. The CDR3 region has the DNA TGCAGTGCTAGAGATTTGACGGAGGGGAGAAATCAGCCCCAGCATTTT.